This passage covers 23 T cell receptor beta chains from one sample sequenced in a study of breast tumors, draining lymph nodes, adjacent tissues. Breast cancer patients provided tissue from their axillary draining lymph nodes. TCRdb re-called the multiplex PCR reads through MiXCR, storing one row per CDR3 protein. The sample includes around 130,000 distinct CDR3 sequences, 20% to 25% of them seen just once. Sample: axillary lymph node tissue. All receptors derive from a female donor with breast cancer. Some clones in this sample may be carry-over from other donors' samples.

This clonotype occurred many times. The chain has TRBV6-2 or TRBV6-3 and TRBJ2-7; possibly TRBD2 for D (5 bases). The CDR3 length is 16 residues. Germline CDR1 and CDR2: MNHEY and SVGEGT. The V end lost 0 bases, the J end lost 4 bases, and 16 bases lay between the germline ends. CDR3 coding DNA: TGTGCCAGCAGTTACTCGAGGACCGCACGGGATTACGAGCAGTACTTC. This encodes CASSYSRTARDYEQYF.

The chain carries TRBV27 and TRBJ1-2; 7 bases align to TRBD1. The germline gives CDR1 MNHEY, CDR2 SMNVEV (reference sequence). CDR3 length: 15 amino acids. V trimming: 5 bases; J trimming: 4 bases; junction bases outside the gene matches: 10. The CDR3 nucleotides read TGTGCCAGCAGTATCCACCGGACAGGCACCTATGGCTACACCTTC. Protein product: CASSIHRTGTYGYTF.

This clonotype was seen at least ten times. This chain uses TRBV15 with TRBJ1-5, with D unresolved. This CDR3 is built from 15 residues. CDR1 LNHNV and CDR2 YYDKDF come from the germline V gene (reference sequence). Trimming pared 1 base from V and 0 bases from J, leaving 7 bases between. In DNA, the CDR3 is TGTGCCACCAGCAGAGCCCACGATAGCAATCAGCCCCAGCATTTT. It codes for CATSRAHDSNQPQHF.

This clonotype showed up many times. The V gene is TRBV2, the J gene TRBJ2-5, with a possible D match to TRBD1 (6 bases). V was pared by 7 bases and J by 2 bases, with 11 bases between. Germline-derived CDR1 and CDR2 are SNHLY and FYNNEI. CDR3 length: 13 amino acids. CDR3 nucleotide sequence: TGTGCCAGCAATCCGACAGGTCAAGAGACCCAGTACTTC. This codes for CASNPTGQETQYF.

This clonotype was detected many times. The chain uses TRBV2 and TRBJ2-3, with no clear D. V was cut by 3 bases and J by 1 base, with 11 bases left in between. The CDR3 is made up of 15 amino acids. Germline lookup yields CDR1 SNHLY and CDR2 FYNNEI. The CDR3 coding sequence is TGTGCCAGCAGTGATAATGAGTTTGGCACAGATACGCAGTATTTT. Its protein is CASSDNEFGTDTQYF.

This clonotype has a count of ten or more. The chain uses TRBV24-1 and TRBJ2-1; 10 positions match TRBD1. Germline CDR1 and CDR2: KGHDR and SFDVKD. This CDR3 has 16 residues. V shed 3 bases and J 4 bases; nucleotides not matched to a gene: 5. The CDR3: CATSDRDRGLYNEQFF. DNA of the CDR3: TGTGCCACCAGTGATCGCGACAGGGGGCTTTACAATGAGCAGTTCTTC.

Points on this clonotype: A clone one base away is much larger, so this may be a read error. A read error is likely, as this CDR3 ends without the conserved phenylalanine or tryptophan. The V and J genes are TRBV11-2 and TRBJ2-5; 10 bases map to TRBD2. Germline assignment: CDR1 SGHAT and CDR2 FQNNGV. This CDR3 comprises 16 residues. The J segment lost 5 bases and the V segment lost 0 bases, leaving 6 bases of the junction unmatched. CDR3 sequence: CASSLERGLASETQYS. As DNA, the CDR3 is TGTGCCAGCAGCTTAGAGCGGGGACTAGCGTCGGAGACCCAGTACTCC.

This clonotype was counted at least ten times. The rearrangement uses TRBV15 and TRBJ1-2; D possibly corresponds to TRBD1 (5 bases). Deletions cut 1 base from V and 4 bases from J, with 10 bases between. The germline CDR1 and CDR2 sequences are LNHNV and YYDKDF (reference sequence). The CDR3 is made up of 14 amino acids. The DNA for the CDR3 is TGTGCCACCAGCAGAGTGCGGACATCCTATGGCTACACCTTC. Translating gives CATSRVRTSYGYTF.

This clonotype was counted many times. The rearrangement links TRBV3-1 to TRBJ2-5; no clear D. V was pared by 1 base and J by 4 bases, with 1 base between. Germline V gives CDR1 LGHDT, CDR2 YNNKEL (reference sequence). CDR3 length: 11 amino acids. The CDR3 nucleotides read TGTGCCAGCAGCCAAGGAGAGACCCAGTACTTC. Amino acid sequence: CASSQGETQYF.

The CDR3 DNA reads as TGTGCCAGCAGGATGGCATACTCCTACAATGAGCAGTTCTTC. Protein product: CASRMAYSYNEQFF. The genes are TRBV28 and TRBJ2-1; no definite D call. Germline V lookup: CDR1 MDHEN, CDR2 SYDVKM. Trimming shortened V by 6 bases and J by 0 bases, and 9 bases separated the two germline ends. This CDR3 contains 14 residues.

V usage is TRBV6-6 and J usage is TRBJ2-6; D possibly corresponds to TRBD1 (6 bases). The germline V gene has CDR1 MNHNY and CDR2 SVGAGI (reference sequence). V was clipped by 5 bases and J by 0 bases, with 11 bases between them. The CDR3 sequence is 16 residues long. The CDR3 loop is CASSNQGFSGANVLTF. The DNA for the CDR3 is TGTGCCAGCAGTAATCAGGGGTTCTCTGGGGCCAACGTCCTGACTTTC.

This clonotype was recorded many times. V usage is TRBV5-6 and J usage is TRBJ1-6; D may be TRBD1 (6 bases). Germline values: CDR1 SGHDT, CDR2 YYEEEE. The length of the CDR3 is 18 residues. V lost 0 bases and J lost 0, with 13 bases in between. In DNA, the CDR3 is TGTGCCAGCAGCTTGGAGACCGGACAGAGCTCCTATAATTCACCCCTCCACTTT. It translates to CASSLETGQSSYNSPLHF.

As for this clonotype: A read error may explain this, as a much larger clone is one base away. Without the conserved terminal phenylalanine or tryptophan, this CDR3 likely stems from a read error. This rearrangement joins TRBV6-5 to TRBJ1-5, with a possible D match to TRBD1 (5 bases). Per the germline V gene, CDR1 is MNHEY and CDR2 is SVGAGI. The CDR3 length is 21 residues. Between the trimmed V and J ends, which lost 1 base and 0 bases, there was a span of 25 bases. The CDR3, as DNA: TGTGCCAGCAGTTACTACCCCCCAACCGTCAGGGAACCTTATAGCAATCAGCCCCAGCATTAT. It encodes CASSYYPPTVREPYSNQPQHY.

This clonotype has more than one count but fewer than ten. The chain is built from TRBV19 and TRBJ2-6, with D maybe TRBD1 (6 bases). V was cut by 6 bases and J by 0 bases, with 12 bases left in between. The CDR3 runs to 16 residues. Germline V gene data show CDR1 as LNHDA and CDR2 as SQIVND (reference sequence). CDR3 sequence (DNA): TGTGCCAGTAGCGGACAGCCTTACTCTGGGGCCAACGTCCTGACTTTC. Protein sequence: CASSGQPYSGANVLTF. The full variable domain, rest sourced from reference TRBV19 and TRBJ2-6, is DGGITQSPKYLFRKEGQNVTLSCEQNLNHDAMYWYRQDPGQGLRLIYYSQIVNDFQKGDIAEGYSVSREKKESFPLTVTSAQKNPTAFYLCASSGQPYSGANVLTFGAGSRLTVL.

This clonotype was counted at least ten times. The CDR3: CASSQDWLAYEQYF. Here the CDR3 DNA reads TGTGCCAGCAGCCAAGACTGGCTAGCCTACGAGCAGTACTTC. The chain has TRBV3-1 and TRBJ2-7; D is undetermined. The CDR3 consists of 14 residues. From germline, CDR1 is LGHDT and CDR2 YNNKEL (reference sequence). The germline V and J ends were trimmed by 0 bases and 2 bases, with 8 bases remaining between them.

The table lists this clonotype with many counts. The V gene is TRBV10-3, the J gene TRBJ1-5, with a tentative D call TRBD1 (6 bases). The V end lost 2 bases, the J end lost 5 bases, and 16 bases lay between the germline ends. CDR1 ENHRY and CDR2 SYGVKD come from the germline V gene. The CDR3 loop spans 16 amino acids. The CDR3 here is CAISEGTQRGHQPQHF. The CDR3 bases are TGTGCCATCAGTGAGGGGACACAAAGGGGACATCAGCCCCAGCATTTT.

This clonotype was observed at least ten times. This chain connects TRBV11-2 to TRBJ2-7; the match to TRBD2 covers 10 bases. The ends lost 4 bases at V and 4 bases at J; junction bases unmatched: 7. The germline V gene encodes CDR1 SGHAT and CDR2 FQNNGV. The CDR3 has 15 amino acids. CDR3 residues: CASSSASGSGYEQYF. The CDR3 DNA is TGTGCCAGCAGCTCGGCTAGCGGGAGTGGGTACGAGCAGTACTTC.

This clonotype has a count of ten or more. The rearrangement links TRBV9 to TRBJ1-2; TRBD1 is a possible D gene (5 bases). Trimming cost V 3 bases and J 8 bases, with 17 bases left between them. Germline assignment: CDR1 SGDLS and CDR2 YYNGEE. This CDR3 spans 14 amino acids. CDR3 nucleotide sequence: TGTGCCAGCAGCGCGAACGCCGGGACGCCAGGCTACACCTTC. Amino acid sequence: CASSANAGTPGYTF.

The sample holds many counts of this clonotype. The rearrangement uses TRBV11-2 and TRBJ1-2; 7 bases are shared with TRBD1. The V gene's germline CDR1 is SGHAT and CDR2 FQNNGV. V lost 1 base and J lost 4; bases outside the gene matches: 9. The CDR3 runs 16 residues. CDR3 protein: CASSLALQGSSYGYTF. The CDR3 DNA sequence: TGTGCCAGCAGCTTAGCCCTACAGGGGAGTTCCTATGGCTACACCTTC. Based on the CDR3 plus reference TRBV11-2 and TRBJ1-2, the full variable domain is EAGVAQSPRYKIIEKRQSVAFWCNPISGHATLYWYQQILGQGPKLLIQFQNNGVVDDSQLPKDRFSAERLKGVDSTLKIQPAKLEDSAVYLCASSLALQGSSYGYTFGSGTRLTVV.

This chain's CDR3 is CASSRDRGVLHGYTF. DNA of the CDR3: TGTGCCAGCAGCCGGGACAGGGGGGTCTTGCATGGCTACACCTTC. This sequence joins TRBV28 and TRBJ1-2; TRBD1 matches 11 bases. CDR3 length: 15 amino acids. With 6 bases clipped from V and 6 bases from J, the junction kept 9 bases outside the gene matches. The germline gives CDR1 MDHEN, CDR2 SYDVKM.

This clonotype occurred a few times. The rearrangement links TRBV9 to TRBJ2-6; D gene uncertain. V was trimmed by 3 bases and J by 4 bases, leaving 11 bases between them. Germline CDR1 SGDLS, CDR2 YYNGEE. There are 15 residues in the CDR3. The DNA of the CDR3 is TGTGCCAGCAGCGCAGTTGGTCCCGGGGCCAACGTCCTGACTTTC. Translating it yields CASSAVGPGANVLTF. The full variable domain, in which reference TRBV9 and TRBJ2-6 provide the parts outside the CDR3, is DSGVTQTPKHLITATGQRVTLRCSPRSGDLSVYWYQQSLDQGLQFLIQYYNGEERAKGNILERFSAQQFPDLHSELNLSSLELGDSALYFCASSAVGPGANVLTFGAGSRLTVL.

This clonotype was seen a few times. V and J are TRBV20-1 and TRBJ1-1, with D hard to call. From germline, CDR1 is DFQATT and CDR2 SNEGSKA (reference sequence). Trimming left V 6 bases short and J 4 bases short, with 18 bases between. This CDR3 has 14 amino acids. This CDR3 reads CSATWGEVSTEAFF. Here the CDR3 DNA reads TGCAGTGCGACCTGGGGTGAGGTTTCCACTGAAGCTTTCTTT.

This clonotype has ten or more counts. The chain links TRBV20-1 to TRBJ1-6; tentatively, D is TRBD1 (5 bases). This CDR3 region has 14 residues. CDR1 is DFQATT and CDR2 is SNEGSKA in the germline V gene (reference sequence). The ends were cut back, 2 bases at V and 9 bases at J, with 14 bases in the middle. As DNA, the CDR3 is TGCAGTGCTAGAAACACAGGAGCAGGTTCACCCCTCCACTTT. Its translation: CSARNTGAGSPLHF.